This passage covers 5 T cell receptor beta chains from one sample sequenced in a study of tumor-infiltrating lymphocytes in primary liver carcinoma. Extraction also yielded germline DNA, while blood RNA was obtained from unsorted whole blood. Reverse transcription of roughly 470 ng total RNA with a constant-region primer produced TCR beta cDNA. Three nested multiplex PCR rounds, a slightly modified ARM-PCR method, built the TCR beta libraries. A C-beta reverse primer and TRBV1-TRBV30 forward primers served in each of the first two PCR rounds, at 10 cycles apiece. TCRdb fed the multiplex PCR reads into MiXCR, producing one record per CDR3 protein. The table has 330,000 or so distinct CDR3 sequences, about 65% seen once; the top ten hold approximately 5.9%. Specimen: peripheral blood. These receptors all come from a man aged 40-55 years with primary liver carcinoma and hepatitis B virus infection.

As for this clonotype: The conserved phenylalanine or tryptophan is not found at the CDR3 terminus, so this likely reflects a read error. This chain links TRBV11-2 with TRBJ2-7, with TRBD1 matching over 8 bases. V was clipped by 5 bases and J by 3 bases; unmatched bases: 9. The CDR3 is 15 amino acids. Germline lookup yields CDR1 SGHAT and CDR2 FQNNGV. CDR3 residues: CASSPRDRTDYEQYI. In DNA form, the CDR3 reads TGTGCCAGCAGCCCCAGGGACAGGACAGACTACGAGCAGTACATC.

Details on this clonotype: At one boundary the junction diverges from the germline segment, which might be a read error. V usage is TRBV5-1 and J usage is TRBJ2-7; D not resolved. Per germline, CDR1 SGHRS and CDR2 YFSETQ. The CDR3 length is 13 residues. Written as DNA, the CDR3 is TGCGCCAGCATCTTGGTGCAGACCTACGAGCAGTACTTC. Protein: CASILVQTYEQYF.

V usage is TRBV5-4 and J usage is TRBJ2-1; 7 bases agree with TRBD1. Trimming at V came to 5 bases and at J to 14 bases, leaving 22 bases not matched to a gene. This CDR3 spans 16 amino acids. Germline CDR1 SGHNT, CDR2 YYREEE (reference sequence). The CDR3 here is CASSPETGSGYNEKFF. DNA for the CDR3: TGTGCCAGCAGTCCCGAGACAGGGTCAGGCTACAACGAGAAGTTCTTC.

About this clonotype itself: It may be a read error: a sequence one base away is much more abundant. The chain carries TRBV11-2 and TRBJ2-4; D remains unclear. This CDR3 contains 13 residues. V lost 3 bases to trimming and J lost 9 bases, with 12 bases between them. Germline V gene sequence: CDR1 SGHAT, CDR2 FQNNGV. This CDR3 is CASSLDAGAIQYF. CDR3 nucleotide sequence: TGTGCCAGCAGCTTGGATGCAGGCGCCATTCAGTACTTC.

The CDR3 nucleotides are TGTGCCAGCAGTGAAGTCAGGGTAGTCTCCGGCTATGGCTACACCTTC. Protein product: CASSEVRVVSGYGYTF. J is TRBJ1-2 and V is TRBV6-1, with a possible D match to TRBD1 (5 bases). This CDR3 spans 16 amino acids. Germline loops: CDR1 MNHNS, CDR2 SASEGT. V lost 1 base and J lost 4, with 16 bases in between.